This T cell receptor beta chain was recorded in a study of T cells in Graves' hyperthyroidism and ophthalmopathy. General study findings and limits: Blood also showed most of the thyroid clonotypes that were expanded above 0.001. Onset of ophthalmopathy came a median approximately 6.5 months after the model predicted it.

As for this clonotype: The antigen is not known. A much larger clone lies one base from this, so it may be a read error. As the CDR3 is not closed by the conserved phenylalanine or tryptophan, this likely results from a read error.

The TCR beta CDR3 regions underwent amplification using RNA transcripts as the source. During a first-round RT-PCR of the TCR CDR3, the HTBI primer set was used. In TCRdb, the multiplex PCR reads were re-called with MiXCR into one record per CDR3 protein. The sample includes under 350,000 distinct CDR3 sequences, approximately 15% of them seen just once. V dropped 9 bases and J dropped 4; count of bases not matched to a gene: 6. Germline CDR1 and CDR2: MDHEN and SYDVKM. The CDR3 has 13 amino acids. Thyroid ultrasound and orbital computed tomography, with clinical symptoms and serum thyroxine and TRAb, informed diagnoses.

This sequence originates from a woman in her sixties with Graves' ophthalmopathy. The chain couples TRBV28 to TRBJ1-5; 7 bases agree with TRBD1. The sequencing input was blood. The CDR3 region is CASKGQYNQPQHL. The CDR3, as DNA: TGTGCCAGTAAGGGACAGTATAATCAGCCCCAGCATCTT.